This TCR beta chain emerged from a study of cytomegalovirus exposure and HLA in healthy donors. Study-wide results and caveats: The later analysis indicated that the majority of CMV-associated TCR beta chains appeared HLA-restricted.

Primers: 60 Vbeta forward and 13 Jbeta reverse. Assay: immunoSEQ multiplex PCR; the TCRdb copy retains only in-frame clones and omits some. The table records about 170,000 clones, roughly 85% of them present only once. A word on this clone: Antigen: not known. One end of the junction is discordant with germline, which a read error may explain.

This receptor was obtained from a boy aged 2 to 10 in good health and CMV-seronegative. Source material: PBMCs.

CDR3 DNA sequence: TGCAGCTTTGAGGGACAGGGGCGTTACAATGAGCAGTTCTTC. This encodes CSFEGQGRYNEQFF. The chain has TRBV29-1 and TRBJ2-1; 10 bases are a match to TRBD1. The CDR3 consists of 14 residues. The germline V gene encodes CDR1 SQVTM and CDR2 ANQGSEA.